This note documents a single T cell receptor (beta chain) sequence. Its cognate antigen is unknown. V lost 2 bases to trimming and J lost 0 bases; unmatched junction nucleotides: 14. Looked up from germline, CDR1 is GTSNPN and CDR2 is SVGIG (reference sequence). The CDR3 is 18 residues long. This sample was taken from a study of cytomegalovirus exposure and HLA in healthy donors. The study's findings and limits: When a later analysis was performed, an Asian-associated ancestry cluster reportedly had fewer N-insertions than the roughly 730-donor mean. A later analysis showed that HLA-associated TCR beta chains had undergone more clonal expansion than equally common others. CMV serostatus was the sole immune exposure information available.

PCR primers comprised 60 Vbeta and 13 Jbeta primers. Method: immunoSEQ multiplex PCR; TCRdb's copy keeps in-frame clones and lacks some. The table records fewer than 150,000 clones, around 75% of them present only once. Sequences were obtained from PBMCs. The sequence was obtained from a man aged 25 to 40 in good health and CMV-seronegative. V gene TRBV30 combines with J gene TRBJ1-2, with TRBD1 identical over 8 bases. The chain's CDR3 is CAWSQPPRTGSANYGYTF. The CDR3, as DNA: TGTGCCTGGAGTCAACCCCCCAGGACAGGGAGCGCTAACTATGGCTACACCTTC.